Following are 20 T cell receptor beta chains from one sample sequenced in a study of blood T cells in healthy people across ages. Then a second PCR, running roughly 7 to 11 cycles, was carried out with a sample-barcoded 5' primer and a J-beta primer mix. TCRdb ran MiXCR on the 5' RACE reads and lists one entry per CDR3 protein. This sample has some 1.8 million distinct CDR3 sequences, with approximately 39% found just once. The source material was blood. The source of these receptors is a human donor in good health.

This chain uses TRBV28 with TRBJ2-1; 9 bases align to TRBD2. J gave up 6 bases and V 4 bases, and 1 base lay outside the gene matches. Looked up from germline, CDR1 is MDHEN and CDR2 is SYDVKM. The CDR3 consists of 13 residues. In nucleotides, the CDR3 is TGTGCCAGCAGTTGGACTAGCGCCAATGAGCAGTTCTTC. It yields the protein CASSWTSANEQFF.

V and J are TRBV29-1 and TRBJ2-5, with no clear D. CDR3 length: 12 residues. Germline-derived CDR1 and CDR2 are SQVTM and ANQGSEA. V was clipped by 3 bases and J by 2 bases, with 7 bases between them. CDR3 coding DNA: TGCAGCGTTGAGGTCAGGCAAGAGACCCAGTACTTC. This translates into CSVEVRQETQYF.

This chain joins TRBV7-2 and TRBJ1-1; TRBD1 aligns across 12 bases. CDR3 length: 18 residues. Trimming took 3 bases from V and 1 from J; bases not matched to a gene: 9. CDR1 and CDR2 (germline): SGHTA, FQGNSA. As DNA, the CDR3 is TGTGCCAGCAGCTTCCGACGGGACAGGGGGCAAGGGAACACTGAAGCTTTCTTT. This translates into CASSFRRDRGQGNTEAFF. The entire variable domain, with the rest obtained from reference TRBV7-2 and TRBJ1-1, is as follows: GAGVSQSPSNKVTEKGKDVELRCDPISGHTALYWYRQSLGQGLEFLIYFQGNSAPDKSGLPSDRFSAERTGGSVSTLTIQRTQQEDSAVYLCASSFRRDRGQGNTEAFFGQGTRLTVV.

The CDR3 sequence: CSAVDGQEGLGTF. The DNA for the CDR3 is TGCAGTGCTGTCGACGGACAGGAGGGACTCGGCACCTTC. The chain employs TRBV20-1 and TRBJ1-2; 7 bases fit TRBD1. This CDR3 region has 13 residues. The J segment lost 13 bases and the V segment lost 5 bases, leaving 16 bases of the junction unmatched. Germline CDR1 is DFQATT and CDR2 is SNEGSKA (reference sequence).

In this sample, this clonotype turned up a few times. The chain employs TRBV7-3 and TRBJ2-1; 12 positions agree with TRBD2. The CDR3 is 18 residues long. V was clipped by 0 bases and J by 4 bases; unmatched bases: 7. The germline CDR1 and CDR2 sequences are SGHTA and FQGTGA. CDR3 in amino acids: CASSLTALAGGEYNEQFF. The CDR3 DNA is TGTGCCAGCAGCTTAACGGCCCTAGCGGGGGGGGAATACAATGAGCAGTTCTTC.

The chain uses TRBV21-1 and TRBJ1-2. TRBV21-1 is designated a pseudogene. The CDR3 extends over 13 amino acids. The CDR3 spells CASSKAGRHGYTF. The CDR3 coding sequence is TGTGCCAGCAGCAAAGCCGGAAGGCATGGCTACACCTTC.

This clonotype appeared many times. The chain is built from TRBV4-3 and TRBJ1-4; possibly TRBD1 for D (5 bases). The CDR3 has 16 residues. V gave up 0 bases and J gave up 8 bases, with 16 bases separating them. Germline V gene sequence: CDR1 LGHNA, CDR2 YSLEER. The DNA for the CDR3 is TGCGCCAGCAGCCAAGATGAAGGGGCAGGTTACGAAAAACTGTTTTTT. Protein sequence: CASSQDEGAGYEKLFF.

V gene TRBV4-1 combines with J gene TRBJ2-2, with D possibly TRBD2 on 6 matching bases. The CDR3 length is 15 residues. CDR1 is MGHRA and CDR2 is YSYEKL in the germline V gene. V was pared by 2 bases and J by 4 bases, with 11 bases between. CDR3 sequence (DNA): TGCGCCAGCAGCCAAAGACTAGGCGGCACCGGGGAGCTGTTTTTT. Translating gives CASSQRLGGTGELFF.

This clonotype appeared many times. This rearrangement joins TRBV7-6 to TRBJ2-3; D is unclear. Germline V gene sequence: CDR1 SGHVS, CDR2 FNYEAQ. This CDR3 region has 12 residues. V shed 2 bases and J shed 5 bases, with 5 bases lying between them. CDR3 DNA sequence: TGTGCCAGCAGCTTAATAAGAGATACGCAGTATTTT. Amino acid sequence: CASSLIRDTQYF. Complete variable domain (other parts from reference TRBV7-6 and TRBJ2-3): GAGVSQSPRYKVTKRGQDVALRCDPISGHVSLYWYRQALGQGPEFLTYFNYEAQQDKSGLPNDRFSAERPEGSISTLTIQRTEQRDSAMYRCASSLIRDTQYFGPGTRLTVL.

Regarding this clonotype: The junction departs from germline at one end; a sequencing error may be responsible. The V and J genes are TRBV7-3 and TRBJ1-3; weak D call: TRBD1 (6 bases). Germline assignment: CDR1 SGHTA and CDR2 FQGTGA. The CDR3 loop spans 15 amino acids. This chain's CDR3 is CASSLTGRIGNTIYF. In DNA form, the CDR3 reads TGTGCCAGCAGCCTAACAGGGAGGATTGGAAACACCATATATTTT.

The CDR3: CASSDQGGYYGYTF. CDR3 nucleotide sequence: TGTGCCAGCAGTGACCAAGGGGGGTACTATGGCTACACCTTC. The V gene is TRBV28, the J gene TRBJ1-2, with TRBD1 as a possible D gene (6 bases). The V gene's germline CDR1 is MDHEN and CDR2 SYDVKM. This CDR3 has 14 residues. V lost 5 bases to trimming and J lost 3 bases, with 13 bases between them.

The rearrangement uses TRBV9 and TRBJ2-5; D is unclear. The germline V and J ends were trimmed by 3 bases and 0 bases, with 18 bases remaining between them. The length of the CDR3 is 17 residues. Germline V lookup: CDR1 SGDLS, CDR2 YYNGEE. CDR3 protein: CASSGASLNGYQETQYF. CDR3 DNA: TGTGCCAGCAGCGGAGCGAGTTTAAACGGATACCAAGAGACCCAGTACTTC.

Here the CDR3 DNA reads TGTGCCAGCAGCTTTGAGACAGGGGGCTACAATGAGCAGTACTTC. This encodes CASSFETGGYNEQYF. The chain is built from TRBV5-6 and TRBJ2-1; 10 bases match TRBD1. Matching the DNA end better, TRBJ2-7 makes the J call doubtful. The CDR3 totals 15 residues. The germline V gene has CDR1 SGHDT and CDR2 YYEEEE.

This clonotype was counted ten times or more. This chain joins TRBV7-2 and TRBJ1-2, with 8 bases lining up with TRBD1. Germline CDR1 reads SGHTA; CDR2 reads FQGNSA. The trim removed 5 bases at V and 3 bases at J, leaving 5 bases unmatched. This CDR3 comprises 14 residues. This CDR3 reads CASSADRGDYGYTF. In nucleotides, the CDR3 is TGTGCCAGCAGCGCTGACAGGGGTGACTATGGCTACACCTTC. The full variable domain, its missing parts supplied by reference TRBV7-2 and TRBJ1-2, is GAGVSQSPSNKVTEKGKDVELRCDPISGHTALYWYRQSLGQGLEFLIYFQGNSAPDKSGLPSDRFSAERTGGSVSTLTIQRTQQEDSAVYLCASSADRGDYGYTFGSGTRLTVV.

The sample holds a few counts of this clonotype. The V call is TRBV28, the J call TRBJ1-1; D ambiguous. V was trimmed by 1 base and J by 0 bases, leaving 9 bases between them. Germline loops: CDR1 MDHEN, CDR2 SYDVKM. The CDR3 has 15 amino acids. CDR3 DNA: TGTGCCAGCAGTTTATACCTGGGTATGAACACTGAAGCTTTCTTT. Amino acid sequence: CASSLYLGMNTEAFF.

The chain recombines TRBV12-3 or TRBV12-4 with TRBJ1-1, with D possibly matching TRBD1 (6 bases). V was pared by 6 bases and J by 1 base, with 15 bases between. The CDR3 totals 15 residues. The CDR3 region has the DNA TGTGCCAGCAGCCGATCAACAGGGCGGAACACTGAAGCTTTCTTT. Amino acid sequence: CASSRSTGRNTEAFF.

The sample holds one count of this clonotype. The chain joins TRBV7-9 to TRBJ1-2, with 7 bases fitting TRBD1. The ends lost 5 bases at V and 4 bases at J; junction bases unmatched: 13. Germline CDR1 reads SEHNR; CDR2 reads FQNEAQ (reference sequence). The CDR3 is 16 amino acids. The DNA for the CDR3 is TGTGCCAGCAGCACTAGACAGGGTGAGGCTTTCTATGGCTACACCTTC. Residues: CASSTRQGEAFYGYTF.

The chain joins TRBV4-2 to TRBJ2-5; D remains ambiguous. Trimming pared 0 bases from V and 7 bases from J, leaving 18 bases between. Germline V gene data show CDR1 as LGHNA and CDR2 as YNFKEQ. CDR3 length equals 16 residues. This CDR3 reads CASSQEESQIMGTQYF. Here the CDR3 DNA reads TGTGCCAGCAGCCAAGAAGAGTCGCAGATTATGGGGACCCAGTACTTC.

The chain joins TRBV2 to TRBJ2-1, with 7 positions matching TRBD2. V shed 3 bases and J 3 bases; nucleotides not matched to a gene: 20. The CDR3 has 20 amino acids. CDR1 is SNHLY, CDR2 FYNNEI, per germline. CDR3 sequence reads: CASSDGARITPTSLYNEQFF. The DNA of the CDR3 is TGTGCCAGCAGTGATGGGGCTCGAATAACCCCGACTAGCCTCTACAATGAGCAGTTCTTC.

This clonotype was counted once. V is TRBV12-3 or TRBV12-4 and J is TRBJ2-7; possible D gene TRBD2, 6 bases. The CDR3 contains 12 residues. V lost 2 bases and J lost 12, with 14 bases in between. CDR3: CASSLNRETRYF. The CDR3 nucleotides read TGTGCCAGCAGTTTAAATCGGGAGACCCGGTACTTC.